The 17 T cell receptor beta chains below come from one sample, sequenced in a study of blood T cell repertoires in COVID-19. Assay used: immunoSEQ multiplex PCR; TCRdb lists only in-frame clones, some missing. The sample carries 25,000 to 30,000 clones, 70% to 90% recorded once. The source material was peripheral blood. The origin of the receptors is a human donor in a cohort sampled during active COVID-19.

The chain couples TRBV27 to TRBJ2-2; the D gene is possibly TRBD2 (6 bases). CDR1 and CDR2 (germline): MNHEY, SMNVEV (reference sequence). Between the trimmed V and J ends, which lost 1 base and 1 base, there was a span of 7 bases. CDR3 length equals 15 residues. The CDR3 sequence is CASSLYSGNTGELFF. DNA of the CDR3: TGTGCCAGCAGTTTATATAGCGGGAACACCGGGGAGCTGTTTTTT.

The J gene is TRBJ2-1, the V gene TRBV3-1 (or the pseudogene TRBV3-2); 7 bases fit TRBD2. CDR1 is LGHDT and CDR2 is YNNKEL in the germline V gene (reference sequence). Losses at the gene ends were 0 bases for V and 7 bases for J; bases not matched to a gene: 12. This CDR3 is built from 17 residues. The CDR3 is CASSQEFGAGPSNEQFF. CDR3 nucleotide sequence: TGTGCCAGCAGCCAAGAGTTTGGAGCGGGGCCGAGTAATGAGCAGTTCTTC.

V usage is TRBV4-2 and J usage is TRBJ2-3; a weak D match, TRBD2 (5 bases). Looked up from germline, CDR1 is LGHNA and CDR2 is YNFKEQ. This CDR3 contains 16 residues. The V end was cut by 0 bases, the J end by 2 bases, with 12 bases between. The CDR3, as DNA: TGTGCCAGCAGCCAAGAGTGGCGGGCCCCCACAGATACGCAGTATTTT. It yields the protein CASSQEWRAPTDTQYF.

The CDR3 reads CASSFSPGLGTLADTQYF. CDR3 nucleotide sequence: TGTGCCAGCAGTTTCTCACCGGGACTAGGCACATTAGCAGATACGCAGTATTTT. J is TRBJ2-3 and V is TRBV28, with 8 bases aligning to TRBD2. Losses at the gene ends were 3 bases for V and 4 bases for J; bases not matched to a gene: 15. Germline assignment: CDR1 MDHEN and CDR2 SYDVKM. CDR3 length equals 18 residues.

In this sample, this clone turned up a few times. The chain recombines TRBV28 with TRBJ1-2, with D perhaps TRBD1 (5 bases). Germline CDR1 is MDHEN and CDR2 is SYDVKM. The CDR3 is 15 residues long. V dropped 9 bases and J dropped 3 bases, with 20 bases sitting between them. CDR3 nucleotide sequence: TGTGCCAGTGAAGCCCCCAGGAAAGGGGACTATGGCTACACCTTC. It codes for CASEAPRKGDYGYTF.

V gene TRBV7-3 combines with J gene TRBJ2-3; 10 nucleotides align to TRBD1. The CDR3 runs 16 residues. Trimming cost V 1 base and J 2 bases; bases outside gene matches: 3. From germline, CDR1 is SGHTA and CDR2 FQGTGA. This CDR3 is CASSLRGQGNTDTQYF. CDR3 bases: TGTGCCAGCAGCTTAAGGGGACAGGGGAACACAGATACGCAGTATTTT.

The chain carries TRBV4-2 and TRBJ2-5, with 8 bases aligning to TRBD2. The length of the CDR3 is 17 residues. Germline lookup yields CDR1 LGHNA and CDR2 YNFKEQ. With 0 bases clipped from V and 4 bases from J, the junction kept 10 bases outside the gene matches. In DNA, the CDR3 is TGTGCCAGCAGCCAAGATCGGAGGGGGAGCGGGGGAGAGACCCAGTACTTC. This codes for CASSQDRRGSGGETQYF.

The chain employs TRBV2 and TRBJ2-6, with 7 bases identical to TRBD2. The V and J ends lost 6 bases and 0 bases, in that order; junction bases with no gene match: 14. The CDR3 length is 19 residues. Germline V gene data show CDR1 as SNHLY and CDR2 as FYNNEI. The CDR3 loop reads CASSPLSGGPFSGANVLTF. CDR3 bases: TGTGCCAGCAGCCCCCTATCGGGGGGACCCTTCTCTGGGGCCAACGTCCTGACTTTC.

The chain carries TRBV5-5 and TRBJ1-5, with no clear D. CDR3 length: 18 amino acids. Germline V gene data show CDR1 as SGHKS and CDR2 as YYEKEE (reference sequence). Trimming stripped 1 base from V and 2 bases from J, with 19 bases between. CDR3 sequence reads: CASSLHYSTTIGNQPQHF. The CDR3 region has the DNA TGTGCCAGCAGCTTGCATTACAGTACGACTATCGGCAATCAGCCCCAGCATTTT.

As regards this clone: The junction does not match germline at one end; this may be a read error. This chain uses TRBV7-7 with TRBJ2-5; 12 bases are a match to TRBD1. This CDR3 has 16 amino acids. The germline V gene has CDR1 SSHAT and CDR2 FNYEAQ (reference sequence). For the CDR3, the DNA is TGTGCTAGCAGCTTAGGGACAGGGGGCGCGGTGGAGACCCAGTACTTC. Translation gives CASSLGTGGAVETQYF.

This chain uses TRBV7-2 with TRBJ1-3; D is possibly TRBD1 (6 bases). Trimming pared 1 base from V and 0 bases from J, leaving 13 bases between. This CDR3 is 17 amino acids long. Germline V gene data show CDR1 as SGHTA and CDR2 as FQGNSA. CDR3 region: CASSLDQGTASGNTIYF. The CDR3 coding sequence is TGTGCCAGCAGCTTAGATCAGGGGACCGCCTCTGGAAACACCATATATTTT.

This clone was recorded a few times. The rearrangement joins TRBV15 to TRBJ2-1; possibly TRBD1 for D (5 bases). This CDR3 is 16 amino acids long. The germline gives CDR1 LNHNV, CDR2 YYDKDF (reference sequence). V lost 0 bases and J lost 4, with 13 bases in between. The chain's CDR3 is CATSRDSRGLYNEQFF. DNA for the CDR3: TGTGCCACCAGCAGAGATTCTAGGGGCCTTTACAATGAGCAGTTCTTC. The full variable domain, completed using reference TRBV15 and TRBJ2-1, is DAMVIQNPRYQVTQFGKPVTLSCSQTLNHNVMYWYQQKSSQAPKLLFHYYDKDFNNEADTPDNFQSRRPNTSFCFLDIRSPGLGDTAMYLCATSRDSRGLYNEQFFGPGTRLTVL.

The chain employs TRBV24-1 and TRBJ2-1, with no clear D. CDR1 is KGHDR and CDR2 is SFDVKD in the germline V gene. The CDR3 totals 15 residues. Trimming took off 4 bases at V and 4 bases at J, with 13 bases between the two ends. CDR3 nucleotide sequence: TGTGCCACCAGTGACCAGAGACAAGGATACAATGAGCAGTTCTTC. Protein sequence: CATSDQRQGYNEQFF.

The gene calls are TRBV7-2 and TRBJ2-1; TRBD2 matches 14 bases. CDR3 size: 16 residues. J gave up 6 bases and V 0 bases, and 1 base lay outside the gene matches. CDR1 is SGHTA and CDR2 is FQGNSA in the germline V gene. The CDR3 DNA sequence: TGTGCCAGCAGCTTAGCAGGACTAGCGGGGGGCAATGAGCAGTTCTTC. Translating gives CASSLAGLAGGNEQFF.

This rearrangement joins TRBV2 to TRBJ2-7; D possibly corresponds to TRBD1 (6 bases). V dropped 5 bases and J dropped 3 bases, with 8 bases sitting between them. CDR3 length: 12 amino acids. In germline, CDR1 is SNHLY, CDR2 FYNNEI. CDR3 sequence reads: CASSQTGYEQYF. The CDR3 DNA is TGTGCCAGCAGTCAGACAGGCTACGAGCAGTACTTC.

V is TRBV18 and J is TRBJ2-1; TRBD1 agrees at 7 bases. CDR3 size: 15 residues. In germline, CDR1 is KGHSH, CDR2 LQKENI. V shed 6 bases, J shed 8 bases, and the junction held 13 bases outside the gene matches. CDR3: CASSLTSDRADEQFF. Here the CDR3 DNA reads TGTGCCAGCTCCCTAACCTCCGACAGGGCAGATGAGCAGTTCTTC.

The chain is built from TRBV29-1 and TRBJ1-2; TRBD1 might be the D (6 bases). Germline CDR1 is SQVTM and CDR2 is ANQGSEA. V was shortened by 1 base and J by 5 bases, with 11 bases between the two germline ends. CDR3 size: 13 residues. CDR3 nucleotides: TGCAGCGTTGAAGTACGGACAGCTTATGGCTACACCTTC. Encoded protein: CSVEVRTAYGYTF. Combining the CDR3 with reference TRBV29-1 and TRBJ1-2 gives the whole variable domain SAVISQKPSRDICQRGTSLTIQCQVDSQVTMMFWYRQQPGQSLTLIATANQGSEATYESGFVIDKFPISRPNLTFSTLTVSNMSPEDSSIYLCSVEVRTAYGYTFGSGTRLTVV.